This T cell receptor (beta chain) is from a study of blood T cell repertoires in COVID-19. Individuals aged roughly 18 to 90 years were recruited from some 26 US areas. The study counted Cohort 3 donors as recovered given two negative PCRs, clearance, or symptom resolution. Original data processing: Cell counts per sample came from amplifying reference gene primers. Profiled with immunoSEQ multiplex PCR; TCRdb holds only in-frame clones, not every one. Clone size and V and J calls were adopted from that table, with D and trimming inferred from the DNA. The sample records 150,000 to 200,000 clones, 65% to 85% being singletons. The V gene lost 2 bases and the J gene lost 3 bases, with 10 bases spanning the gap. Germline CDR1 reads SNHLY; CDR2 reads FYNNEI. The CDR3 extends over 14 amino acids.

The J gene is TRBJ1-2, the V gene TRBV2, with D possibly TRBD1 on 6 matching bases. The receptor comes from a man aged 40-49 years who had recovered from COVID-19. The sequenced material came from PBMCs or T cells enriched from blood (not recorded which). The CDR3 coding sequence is TGTGCCAGCAGTGAACTGGGGGCCTACTATGGCTACACCTTC. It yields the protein CASSELGAYYGYTF.